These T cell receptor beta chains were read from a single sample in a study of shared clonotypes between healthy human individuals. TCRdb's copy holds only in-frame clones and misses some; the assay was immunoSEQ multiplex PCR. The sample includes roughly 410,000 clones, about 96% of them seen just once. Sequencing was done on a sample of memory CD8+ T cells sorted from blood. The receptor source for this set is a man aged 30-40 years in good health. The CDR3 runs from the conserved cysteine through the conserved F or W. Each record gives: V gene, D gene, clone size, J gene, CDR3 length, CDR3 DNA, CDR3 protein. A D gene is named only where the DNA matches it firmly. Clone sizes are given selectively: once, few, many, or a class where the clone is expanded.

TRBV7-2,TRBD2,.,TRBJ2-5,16,TGTGCCAGCAGCCGGGGTAGCGGGAGGGTACAAGAGACCCAGTACTTC,CASSRGSGRVQETQYF
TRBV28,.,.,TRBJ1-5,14,TGTGCCAGCAGTTTAAGAGGGAACAATCAGCCCCAGCATTTT,CASSLRGNNQPQHF
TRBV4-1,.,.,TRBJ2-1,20,TGCGCCAGCAGCCAAGATCAGTACCCCTACAGGTTGGGTTCAGGGAATGAGCAGTTCTTC,CASSQDQYPYRLGSGNEQFF
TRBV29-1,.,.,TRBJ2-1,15,TGCAGCGTTGAAGATCCTGAGAGCTCCTACAATGAGCAGTTCTTC,CSVEDPESSYNEQFF
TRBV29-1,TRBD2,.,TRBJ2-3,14,TGCAGCGTGGGGGTCGTAGCGGGAGGTGGGACGCAGTATTTT,CSVGVVAGGGTQYF
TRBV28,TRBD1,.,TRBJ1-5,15,TGTGCCAGCAGTTTACCGGACAGGGGCAATCAGCCCCAGCATTTT,CASSLPDRGNQPQHF
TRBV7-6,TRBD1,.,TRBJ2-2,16,TGTGCCAGCAGTAATGACAGGGAGACGAACACCGGGGAGCTGTTTTTT,CASSNDRETNTGELFF
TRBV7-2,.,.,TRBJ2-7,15,TGTGCCAGCAGCCTTTCCGGGACAAATTTTTACGAGCAGTACTTC,CASSLSGTNFYEQYF
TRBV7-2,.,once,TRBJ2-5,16,TGTGCCAGCAGCTTAGTTACGGGGAAGGTTGGAGAGACCCAGTACTTC,CASSLVTGKVGETQYF
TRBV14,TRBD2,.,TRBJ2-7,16,TGTGCCAGCAGCCGAGTAGCGGGAAAAAACTCCTACGAGCAGTACTTC,CASSRVAGKNSYEQYF
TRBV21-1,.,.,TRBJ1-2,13,TGTGCCAGCAGCAAAGGGACAAACTATGGCTACACCTTC,CASSKGTNYGYTF
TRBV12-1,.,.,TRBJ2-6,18,TGTGCCAGCAGCCAAAGTGCTATAGGACAAAGGCGGGCCAACGTCCTGACTTTC,CASSQSAIGQRRANVLTF
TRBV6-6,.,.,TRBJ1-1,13,TGTGCCAGCAGTTACTCTGACAACACTGAAGCTTTCTTT,CASSYSDNTEAFF
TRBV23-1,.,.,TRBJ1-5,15,TGCGCCAGCAGTCAATTCAACGACAACAATCAGCCCCAGCATTTT,CASSQFNDNNQPQHF
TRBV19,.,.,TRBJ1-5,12,TGTGCCAGTAGCCCCCCCAATCAGCCCCAGCATTTT,CASSPPNQPQHF
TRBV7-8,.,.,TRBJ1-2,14,TGTGCCAGCAGCCCAATGAGGGGCGGCTATGGCTACACCTTC,CASSPMRGGYGYTF
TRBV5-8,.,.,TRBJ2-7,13,TGTGCCAGCAGCTTGGGGAGGAGCTACGAGCAGTACTTC,CASSLGRSYEQYF
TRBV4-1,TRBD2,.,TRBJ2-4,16,TGCGCCAGCAGCCTACCCGGGACTAGCGGGTCTAACATTCAGTACTTC,CASSLPGTSGSNIQYF
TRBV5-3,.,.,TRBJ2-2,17,TGTGCCAGAAGCTTAATAAGCGTTCGGACTCATACCGGGGAGCTGTTTTTT,CARSLISVRTHTGELFF
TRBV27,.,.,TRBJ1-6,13,TGTGCCAGCAGACAAACTTTTAATTCACCCCTCCACTTT,CASRQTFNSPLHF
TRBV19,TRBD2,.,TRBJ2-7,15,TGTGCCAGTAGTACAGGGCTAGCGGGGTCCTACGAGCAGTACTTC,CASSTGLAGSYEQYF
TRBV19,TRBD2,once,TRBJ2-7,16,TGTGCCAGTAGTAGTGGACTAGCGGAATTCTCCTACGAGCAGTACTTC,CASSSGLAEFSYEQYF
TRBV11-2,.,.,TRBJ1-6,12,TGTGCCAGCAGCTTAGGGAATTCACCCCTCCACTTT,CASSLGNSPLHF
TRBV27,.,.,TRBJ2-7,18,TGTGCCAGCAGTTTTAGCGGCCGTGGGTGGGCATTCTCCTACGAGCAGTACTTC,CASSFSGRGWAFSYEQYF
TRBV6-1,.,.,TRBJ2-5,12,TGTGCCAGCAGTGGAGGGGAAGAGACCCAGTACTTC,CASSGGEETQYF
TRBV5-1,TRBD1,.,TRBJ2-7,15,TGCGCCAGCAGCTTGGGTGGGACAGGGGTCTACGAGCAGTACTTC,CASSLGGTGVYEQYF
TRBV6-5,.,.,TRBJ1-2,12,TGTGCCAGCAGGCAGGGACTGCTTGGCTACACCTTC,CASRQGLLGYTF
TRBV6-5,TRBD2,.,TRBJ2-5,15,TGTGCCAGCAGTTACTCGGCTAGCGGAAAAGAGACCCAGTACTTC,CASSYSASGKETQYF
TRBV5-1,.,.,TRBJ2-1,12,TGCGCCAGCAGCCCGGACTACAATGAGCAGTTCTTC,CASSPDYNEQFF